A selection of T cell receptor beta chains follows, all from one sample in a study of blood T cell repertoires in COVID-19. Clones were read by immunoSEQ multiplex PCR, and TCRdb kept only the in-frame ones, dropping some. Of 25,000 to 30,000 clones in the sample, roughly 90% were seen once. Sequencing used peripheral blood. All receptors derive from a human donor in a cohort sampled during active COVID-19. The CDR3 runs from the conserved cysteine through the conserved F or W. Fields, in order: clone size, J gene, D gene, V gene, CDR3 DNA, CDR3 protein. The D gene is left open where the match is weak. Expanded clones get a size class; other rows say once, few or many, or leave the size out.

>-|TRBJ1-1|TRBD1|TRBV10-3
TGTGCCATCAGTGGGACAGGGATCACTGAAGCTTTCTTT
CAISGTGITEAFF
>-|TRBJ1-1|-|TRBV15
TGTGCCACCAGCCCCCGAGCGGGGGGTTGGACTGAAGCTTTCTTT
CATSPRAGGWTEAFF
>few|TRBJ1-5|TRBD1|TRBV12-3/TRBV12-4
TGTGCCAGCAGGCCGACAGGGTTATCGCCCCAGCATTTT
CASRPTGLSPQHF
>-|TRBJ1-1|TRBD1|TRBV7-8
TGTGCCAGCAGCCCGCGGAGAGGGGGTTGGGACAGAAAGTTCGTAGAAGCTTTCTTT
CASSPRRGGWDRKFVEAFF
>-|TRBJ2-2|TRBD2|TRBV5-1
TGCGCCAGCAGCGGATCTAGCTCCCCGGGGGGCGGGGAGCTGTTTTTT
CASSGSSSPGGGELFF
>-|TRBJ2-5|TRBD2|TRBV2
TGTGCCAGCAGTGTCGATAGCGGGGGTGAGACCCAGTACTTC
CASSVDSGGETQYF
>-|TRBJ1-2|-|TRBV7-3
TGTGCCAGCAGCTTAACTCACGGGACACCTGGAGGCTACACCTTC
CASSLTHGTPGGYTF
>-|TRBJ2-2|-|TRBV7-3
TGTGCCAGCAGCTTAATTTCGGGCACCGGGGAGCTGTTTTTT
CASSLISGTGELFF
>-|TRBJ2-7|-|TRBV7-2
TGTGCCAGCGGATATCAGGGCTACGAGCAGTACTTC
CASGYQGYEQYF
>once|TRBJ1-3|-|TRBV9
TGTGCCAGCAGCGTCGACAGTTCCCTGAACACCATATATTTT
CASSVDSSLNTIYF
>-|TRBJ2-1|TRBD2|TRBV18
TGTGCCAGCGCCGGGGGGGATGAGCAGTTCTTC
CASAGGDEQFF
>-|TRBJ1-5|-|TRBV6-2/TRBV6-3
TGTGCCAGCAGCCCTAAGACTTCCGGGACATCTCCTCGTCCCCAGCATTTT
CASSPKTSGTSPRPQHF
>-|TRBJ1-2|TRBD1|TRBV28
TGTGCCAGCAGTTTATGGGGACAGGGAGGCGGCTACACCTTC
CASSLWGQGGGYTF
>-|TRBJ2-1|-|TRBV28
TGTGCCAGCAGTTGGACTATCAATGAGCAGTTCTTC
CASSWTINEQFF
>-|TRBJ2-2|-|TRBV3-1/TRBV3-2
TGTGCCAGCAGCCAAGGAGGTCTCGGGGAGCTGTTTTTT
CASSQGGLGELFF
>once|TRBJ2-3|-|TRBV4-3
TGCGCCAGCAGCCAACGGACTAGCACAGATACGCAGTATTTT
CASSQRTSTDTQYF
>-|TRBJ1-5|TRBD1|TRBV4-3
TGCGCCAGCAGCCAAGATGCTCAGGGGGCAGGGCAGCCCCAGCATTTT
CASSQDAQGAGQPQHF
>-|TRBJ1-3|-|TRBV9
TGTGCCAGCAGCGCGATAGCCGAAGACACCATATATTTT
CASSAIAEDTIYF
>-|TRBJ2-1|TRBD1|TRBV15
TGTGCCACCATGGCCGTCAGGGGACAGGGACGCAATGAGCAGTTCTTC
CATMAVRGQGRNEQFF
>-|TRBJ1-2|TRBD1|TRBV5-4
TGTGCCAGCAGCGATCCAGGGGGTGGAAACTATGGCTACACCTTC
CASSDPGGGNYGYTF
>few|TRBJ2-7|TRBD2|TRBV2
TGTGCCAGCGCTGGGACTAGCGGGGACGGCGAGCAGTACTTC
CASAGTSGDGEQYF
>once|TRBJ1-1|-|TRBV7-9
TGTGCCAGCAGCCCCCAGGACAGATTGAACACTGAAGCTTTCTTT
CASSPQDRLNTEAFF
>once|TRBJ1-4|-|TRBV5-1
TGCGCCAGCAGCGCAACCGGGACAACTAATGAAAAACTGTTTTTT
CASSATGTTNEKLFF
>-|TRBJ1-4|-|TRBV2
TGTGCCAGCAGAAACTCACAGGAGCAACTGTTTTTT
CASRNSQEQLFF
>-|TRBJ1-1|-|TRBV11-2
TGTGCCAGCAGCGCACAGGGGAACACTGAAGCTTTCTTT
CASSAQGNTEAFF
>-|TRBJ2-1|-|TRBV11-2
TGTGCCAGCAGCTCATATTATAGCTCCTACAATGAGCAGTTCTTC
CASSSYYSSYNEQFF
>-|TRBJ2-1|-|TRBV12-3/TRBV12-4
TGTGCCAGCAATAGGGCGGGTCCTAATGAGCAGTTCTTC
CASNRAGPNEQFF
>-|TRBJ1-3|-|TRBV21-1
TGTGCCAGAGACAGCCCGACACGGATCGGAAACACCATATATTTT
CARDSPTRIGNTIYF
>-|TRBJ1-1|TRBD1|TRBV5-4
TGTGCCAGCAGCTTTGGGGACAGGGGGATGCTAATGGATTTCTTT
CASSFGDRGMLMDFF
>-|TRBJ1-1|-|TRBV11-1
TGTGCCAGCAGCTTAGCCCCCTCGGGAGCACCTGGGGAGACTGAAGCTTTCTTT
CASSLAPSGAPGETEAFF
>once|TRBJ1-1|TRBD1|TRBV13
TGTGCCAGCAGACCCTTTGGACAGGGGGCTGAAGCTTTCTTT
CASRPFGQGAEAFF
>once|TRBJ2-1|TRBD2|TRBV9
TGTGCCAGCAGCGTAAGGACTAGCGGGGCGTACAATGAGCAGTTCTTC
CASSVRTSGAYNEQFF
>-|TRBJ1-2|TRBD1|TRBV29-1
TGCAGCGTTGATCGGTCAGGGGGCTATGGCTACACCTTC
CSVDRSGGYGYTF
>once|TRBJ2-5|-|TRBV2
TGTGCCAGCAGGGGATCACAGGGTCAAGAGACCCAGTACTTC
CASRGSQGQETQYF
>-|TRBJ1-5|-|TRBV10-3
TGTGCCGCCCGGGAATATAGCAATCAGCCCCAGCATTTT
CAAREYSNQPQHF
>-|TRBJ2-5|-|TRBV3-1/TRBV3-2
TGTGCCAGCAGCCTGAACAGGGAGACCCAGTACTTC
CASSLNRETQYF
>once|TRBJ1-3|-|TRBV9
TGTGCCAGCAGCCCAGGGGCACAGACAGGCTCTGGAAACACCATATATTTT
CASSPGAQTGSGNTIYF
>-|TRBJ2-3|-|TRBV7-2
TGTGCCAGCAGCCGCCTAGCAACAGATACGCAGTATTTT
CASSRLATDTQYF
>-|TRBJ1-2|TRBD1|TRBV19
TGTGCCAGCCCGAAACCGGGACAGGTCTATGGCTACACCTTC
CASPKPGQVYGYTF
>-|TRBJ2-3|-|TRBV3-1/TRBV3-2
TGTGCCAGCAGCTCTAGAGGAGGGGGGGGTGATACGCAGTATTTT
CASSSRGGGGDTQYF
>-|TRBJ2-7|TRBD1|TRBV18
TGTGCCAGCTCACCAGGGCGGGACAGGGATGCATACGAGCAGTACTTC
CASSPGRDRDAYEQYF
>few|TRBJ2-3|TRBD2|TRBV6-4
TGTGCCAGCAGTGACTCTAGCGGGGGGGCAGATACGCAGTATTTT
CASSDSSGGADTQYF